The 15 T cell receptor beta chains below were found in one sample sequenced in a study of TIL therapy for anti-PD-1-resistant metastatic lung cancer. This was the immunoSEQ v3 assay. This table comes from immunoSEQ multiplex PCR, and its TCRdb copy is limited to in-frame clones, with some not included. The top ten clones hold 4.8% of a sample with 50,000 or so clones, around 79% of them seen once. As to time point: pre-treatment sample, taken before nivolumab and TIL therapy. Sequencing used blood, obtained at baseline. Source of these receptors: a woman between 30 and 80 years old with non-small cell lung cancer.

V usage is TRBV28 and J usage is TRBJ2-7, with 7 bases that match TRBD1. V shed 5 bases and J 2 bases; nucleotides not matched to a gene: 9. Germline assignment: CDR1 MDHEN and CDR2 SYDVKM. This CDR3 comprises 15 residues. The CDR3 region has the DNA TGTGCCAGCAGTCCGCCGGGACAGCGGCCCTACGAGCAGTACTTC. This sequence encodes CASSPPGQRPYEQYF.

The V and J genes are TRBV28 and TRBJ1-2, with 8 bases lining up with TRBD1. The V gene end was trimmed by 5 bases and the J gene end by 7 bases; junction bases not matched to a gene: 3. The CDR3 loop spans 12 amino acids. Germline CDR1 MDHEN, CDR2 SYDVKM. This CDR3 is CASSPDRGGYTF. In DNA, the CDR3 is TGTGCCAGCAGTCCCGACAGGGGTGGCTACACCTTC.

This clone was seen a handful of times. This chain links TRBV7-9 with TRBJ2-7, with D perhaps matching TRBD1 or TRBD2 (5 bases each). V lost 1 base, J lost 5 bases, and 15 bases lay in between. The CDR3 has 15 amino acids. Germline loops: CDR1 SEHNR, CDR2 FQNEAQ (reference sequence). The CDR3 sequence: CASSLEYARGHEQYF. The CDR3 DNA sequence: TGTGCCAGCAGCTTAGAATATGCCCGGGGCCACGAGCAGTACTTC.

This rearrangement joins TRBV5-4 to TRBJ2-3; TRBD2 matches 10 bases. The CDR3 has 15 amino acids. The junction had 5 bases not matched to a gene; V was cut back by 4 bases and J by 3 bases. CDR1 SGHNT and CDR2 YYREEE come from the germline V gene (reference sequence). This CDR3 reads CASSPSSGRTDTQYF. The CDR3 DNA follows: TGTGCCAGCAGCCCTTCTAGCGGGAGAACAGATACGCAGTATTTT.

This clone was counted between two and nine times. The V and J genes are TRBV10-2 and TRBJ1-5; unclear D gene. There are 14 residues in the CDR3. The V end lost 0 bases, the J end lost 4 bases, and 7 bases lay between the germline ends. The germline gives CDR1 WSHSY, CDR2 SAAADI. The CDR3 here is CASSESGTNQPQHF. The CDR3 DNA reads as TGCGCCAGCAGTGAGTCGGGAACGAATCAGCCCCAGCATTTT.

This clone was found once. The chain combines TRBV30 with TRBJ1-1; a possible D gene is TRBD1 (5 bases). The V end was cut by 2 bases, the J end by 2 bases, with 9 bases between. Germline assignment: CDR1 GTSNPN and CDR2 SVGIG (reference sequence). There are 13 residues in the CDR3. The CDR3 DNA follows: TGTGCCTGGAGTCAAGACAGCAACACTGAAGCTTTCTTT. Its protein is CAWSQDSNTEAFF.

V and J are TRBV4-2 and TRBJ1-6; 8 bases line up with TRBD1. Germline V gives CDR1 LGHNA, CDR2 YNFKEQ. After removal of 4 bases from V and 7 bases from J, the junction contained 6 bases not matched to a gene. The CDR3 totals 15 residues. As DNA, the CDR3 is TGTGCCAGCAGCCTATCACAGGGGGGGAATTCACCCCTCCACTTT. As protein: CASSLSQGGNSPLHF.

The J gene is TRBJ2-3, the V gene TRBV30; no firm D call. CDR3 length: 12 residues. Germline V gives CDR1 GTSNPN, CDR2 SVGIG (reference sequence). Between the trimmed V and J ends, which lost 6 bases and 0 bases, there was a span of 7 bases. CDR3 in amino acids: CACLISTDTQYF. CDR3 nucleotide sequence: TGTGCCTGCCTAATAAGCACAGATACGCAGTATTTT.

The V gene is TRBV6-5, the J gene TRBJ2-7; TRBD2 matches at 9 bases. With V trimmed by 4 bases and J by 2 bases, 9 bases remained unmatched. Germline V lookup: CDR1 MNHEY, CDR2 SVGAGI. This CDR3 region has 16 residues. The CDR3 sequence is CASSSAGRGGTYEQYF. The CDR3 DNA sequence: TGTGCCAGCAGTTCCGCGGGGCGGGGGGGGACCTACGAGCAGTACTTC.

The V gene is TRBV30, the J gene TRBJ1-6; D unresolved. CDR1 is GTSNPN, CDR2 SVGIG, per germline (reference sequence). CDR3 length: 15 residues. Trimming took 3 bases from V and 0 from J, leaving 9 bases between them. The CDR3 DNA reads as TGTGCCTGGAGCGGGTTCAGCTCCTATAATTCACCCCTCCACTTT. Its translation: CAWSGFSSYNSPLHF.

The CDR3 region has the DNA TGTGCCAGCACCACCAATGTCCCGGCTGGGGCCAACGTCCTGACTTTC. Protein sequence: CASTTNVPAGANVLTF. The genes are TRBV25-1 and TRBJ2-6; D is undetermined. This CDR3 region has 16 residues. V was clipped by 7 bases and J by 2 bases, with 15 bases between them. In germline, CDR1 is MGHDK, CDR2 SYGVNS. The full variable domain, with the rest looked up from reference TRBV25-1 and TRBJ2-6, is EADIYQTPRYLVIGTGKKITLECSQTMGHDKMYWYQQDPGMELHLIHYSYGVNSTEKGDLSSESTVSRIRTEHFPLTLESARPSHTSQYLCASTTNVPAGANVLTFGAGSRLTVL.

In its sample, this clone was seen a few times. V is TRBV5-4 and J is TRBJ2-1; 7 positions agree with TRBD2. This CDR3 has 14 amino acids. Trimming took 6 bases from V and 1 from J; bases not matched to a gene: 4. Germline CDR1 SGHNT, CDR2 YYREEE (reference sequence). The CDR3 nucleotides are TGTGCCAGCAACAGCGGGAATTCCTACAATGAGCAGTTCTTC. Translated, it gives CASNSGNSYNEQFF.

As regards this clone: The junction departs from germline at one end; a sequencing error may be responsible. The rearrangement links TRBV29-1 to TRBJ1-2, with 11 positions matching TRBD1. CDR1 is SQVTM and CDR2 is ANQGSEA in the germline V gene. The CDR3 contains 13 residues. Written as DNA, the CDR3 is TGCAGCGTGACCTCTATGGGGACAGGGGGGCTTCCTTTC. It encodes CSVTSMGTGGLPF.

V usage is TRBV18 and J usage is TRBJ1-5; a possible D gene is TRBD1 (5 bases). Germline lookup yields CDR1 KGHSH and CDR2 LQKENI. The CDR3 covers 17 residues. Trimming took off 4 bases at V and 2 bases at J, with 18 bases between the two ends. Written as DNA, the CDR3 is TGTGCCAGCTCACTCCGACAGCGATCTGGTGGCAATCAGCCCCAGCATTTT. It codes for CASSLRQRSGGNQPQHF. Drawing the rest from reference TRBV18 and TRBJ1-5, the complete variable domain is NAGVMQNPRHLVRRRGQEARLRCSPMKGHSHVYWYRQLPEEGLKFMVYLQKENIIDESGMPKERFSAEFPKEGPSILRIQQVVRGDSAAYFCASSLRQRSGGNQPQHFGDGTRLSIL.

The chain's CDR3 is CASSLVGADGNTIYF. CDR3 DNA sequence: TGCGCCAGCAGCTTGGTTGGGGCTGATGGAAACACCATATATTTT. The chain combines TRBV5-1 with TRBJ1-3; possibly TRBD1 for D (5 bases). The V end was cut by 0 bases, the J end by 3 bases, with 10 bases between. This CDR3 is 15 amino acids long. Germline values: CDR1 SGHRS, CDR2 YFSETQ. The whole variable domain, remainder taken from reference TRBV5-1 and TRBJ1-3, is KAGVTQTPRYLIKTRGQQVTLSCSPISGHRSVSWYQQTPGQGLQFLFEYFSETQRNKGNFPGRFSGRQFSNSRSEMNVSTLELGDSALYLCASSLVGADGNTIYFGEGSWLTVV.